Each of the 10 T cell receptor beta chains below was sequenced from the same sample in a study of tumor T cells in aggressive B-cell lymphoma. The data were produced by immunoSEQ multiplex PCR, yet TCRdb's version contains in-frame clones alone and is incomplete. The sample holds over a thousand clones; about 90% are singletons and the top ten take about 5%. The sequencing sample was made of tumor tissue. The receptor set was obtained from an adult with diffuse large B cell lymphoma.

The V and J genes are TRBV5-1 and TRBJ2-7; 9 bases are a match to TRBD2. J gave up 0 bases and V 2 bases, and 3 bases lay outside the gene matches. The V gene's germline CDR1 is SGHRS and CDR2 YFSETQ. CDR3 length: 15 amino acids. The CDR3: CASSFYSGSSYEQYF. CDR3 coding DNA: TGCGCCAGCAGCTTTTATAGCGGGAGCTCCTACGAGCAGTACTTC.

This clone occurred a few times. The genes are TRBV5-4 and TRBJ1-1, with D hard to call. The V end lost 0 bases, the J end lost 0 bases, and 9 bases lay between the germline ends. This CDR3 has 15 amino acids. Germline V gives CDR1 SGHNT, CDR2 YYREEE (reference sequence). Here the CDR3 DNA reads TGTGCCAGCAGCTTGGCCGACGGGATGAACACTGAAGCTTTCTTT. Its translation is CASSLADGMNTEAFF.

V usage is TRBV30 and J usage is TRBJ2-7, with D maybe TRBD2 (5 bases). CDR3 length: 13 residues. CDR1 is GTSNPN and CDR2 is SVGIG in the germline V gene (reference sequence). Trimming left V 3 bases short and J 4 bases short, with 13 bases between. CDR3 region: CAWSPEGSYEQYF. The CDR3 DNA reads as TGTGCCTGGAGCCCCGAAGGGAGTTACGAGCAGTACTTC.

The CDR3 DNA is TGCGCCAGCAGCCCGGACATAGGAGAGACCCAGTACTTC. Translation: CASSPDIGETQYF. This rearrangement joins TRBV10-1 to TRBJ2-5; possible D gene TRBD1, 5 bases. Germline V CDR1 and CDR2: WNHNN, SYGVQD (reference sequence). The V end was cut by 6 bases, the J end by 4 bases, with 12 bases between. CDR3 length: 13 amino acids.

The chain combines TRBV7-2 with TRBJ2-1; tentative D call: TRBD2 (5 bases). The V gene lost 1 base and the J gene lost 8 bases, with 6 bases spanning the gap. Germline V gene lookup returns CDR1 SGHTA and CDR2 FQGNSA. The CDR3 sequence is 12 residues long. In nucleotides, the CDR3 is TGTGCCAGCAGCTTAGTGAGGGATGAGCAGTTCTTC. Translation: CASSLVRDEQFF. The full variable domain, rest sourced from reference TRBV7-2 and TRBJ2-1, is GAGVSQSPSNKVTEKGKDVELRCDPISGHTALYWYRQSLGQGLEFLIYFQGNSAPDKSGLPSDRFSAERTGGSVSTLTIQRTQQEDSAVYLCASSLVRDEQFFGPGTRLTVL.

The chain is built from TRBV5-1 and TRBJ2-3, with TRBD2 matching over 10 bases. The V gene end was trimmed by 4 bases and the J gene end by 4 bases; junction bases not matched to a gene: 6. The CDR3 totals 15 residues. In germline, CDR1 is SGHRS, CDR2 YFSETQ. The CDR3 DNA sequence: TGCGCCAGCAGCATCGGACTAGCGGAATCAGATACGCAGTATTTT. This encodes CASSIGLAESDTQYF.

The chain is built from TRBV5-4 and TRBJ1-3; 10 bases are a match to TRBD1. Germline values: CDR1 SGHNT, CDR2 YYREEE (reference sequence). After removal of 7 bases from V and 1 base from J, the junction contained 8 bases not matched to a gene. The CDR3 length is 16 residues. The CDR3 coding sequence is TGTGCCAGCGGACAGGGGGGAGCGAGTTCTGGAAACACCATATATTTT. Protein sequence: CASGQGGASSGNTIYF.

V and J are TRBV19 and TRBJ1-5; TRBD1 agrees at 7 bases. Germline V CDR1 and CDR2: LNHDA, SQIVND (reference sequence). Trimming at V came to 7 bases and at J to 0 bases, leaving 9 bases not matched to a gene. The CDR3 spans 16 residues. CDR3 sequence reads: CASTTPRDSSNQPQHF. In nucleotides, the CDR3 is TGTGCCAGTACCACTCCCCGGGACAGTAGCAATCAGCCCCAGCATTTT.

The chain uses TRBV7-7 and TRBJ2-1; a possible D gene is TRBD2 (7 bases). The V gene's germline CDR1 is SSHAT and CDR2 FNYEAQ (reference sequence). The CDR3 consists of 13 residues. V was trimmed by 5 bases and J by 9 bases, leaving 14 bases between them. The CDR3 spells CASSLQGGGEQFF. For the CDR3, the DNA is TGTGCCAGCAGCCTCCAAGGGGGGGGTGAGCAGTTCTTC.

The J gene is TRBJ2-1, the V gene TRBV15, with D perhaps TRBD2 (6 bases). The CDR3 is 15 residues long. V was shortened by 5 bases and J by 12 bases, with 23 bases between the two germline ends. Germline V gene sequence: CDR1 LNHNV, CDR2 YYDKDF (reference sequence). CDR3 sequence: CATSVSREPFYLQFF. CDR3 sequence (DNA): TGTGCCACCAGCGTTTCGCGGGAACCCTTCTATTTGCAGTTCTTC.